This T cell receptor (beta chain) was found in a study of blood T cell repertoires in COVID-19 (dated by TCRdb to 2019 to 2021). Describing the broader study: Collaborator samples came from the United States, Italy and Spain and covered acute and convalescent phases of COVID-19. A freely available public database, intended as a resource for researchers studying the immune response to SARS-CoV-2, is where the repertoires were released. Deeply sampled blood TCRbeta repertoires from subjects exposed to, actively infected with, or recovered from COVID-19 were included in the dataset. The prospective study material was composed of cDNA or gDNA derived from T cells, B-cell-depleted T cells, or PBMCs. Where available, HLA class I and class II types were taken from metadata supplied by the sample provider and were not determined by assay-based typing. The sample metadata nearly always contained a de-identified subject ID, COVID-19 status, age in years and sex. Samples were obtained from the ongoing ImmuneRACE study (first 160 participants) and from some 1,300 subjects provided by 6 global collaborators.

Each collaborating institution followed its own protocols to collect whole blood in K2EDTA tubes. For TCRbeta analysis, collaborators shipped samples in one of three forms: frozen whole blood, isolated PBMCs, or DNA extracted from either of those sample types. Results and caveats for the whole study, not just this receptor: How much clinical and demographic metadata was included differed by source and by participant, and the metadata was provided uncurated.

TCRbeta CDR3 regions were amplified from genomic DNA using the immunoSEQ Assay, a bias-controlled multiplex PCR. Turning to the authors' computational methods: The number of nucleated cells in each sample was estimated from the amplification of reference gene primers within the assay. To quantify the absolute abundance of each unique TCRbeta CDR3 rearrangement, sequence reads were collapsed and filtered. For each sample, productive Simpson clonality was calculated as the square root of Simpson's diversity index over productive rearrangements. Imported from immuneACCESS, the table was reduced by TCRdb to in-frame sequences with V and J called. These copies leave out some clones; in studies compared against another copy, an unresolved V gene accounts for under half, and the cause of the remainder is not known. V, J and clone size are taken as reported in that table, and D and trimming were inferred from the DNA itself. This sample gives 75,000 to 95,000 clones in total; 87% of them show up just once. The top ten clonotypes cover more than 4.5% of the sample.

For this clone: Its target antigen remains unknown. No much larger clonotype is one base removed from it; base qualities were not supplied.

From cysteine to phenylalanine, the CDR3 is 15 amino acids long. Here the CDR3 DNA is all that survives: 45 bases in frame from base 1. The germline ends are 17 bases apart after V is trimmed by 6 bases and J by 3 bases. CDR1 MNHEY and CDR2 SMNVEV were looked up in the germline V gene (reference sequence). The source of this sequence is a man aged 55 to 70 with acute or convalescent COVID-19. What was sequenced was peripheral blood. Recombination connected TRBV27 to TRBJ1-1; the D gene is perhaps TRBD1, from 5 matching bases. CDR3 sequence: CASRLQGSIYTEAFF. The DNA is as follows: TGTGCCAGCAGGCTTCAGGGCTCGATTTACACTGAAGCTTTCTTT.